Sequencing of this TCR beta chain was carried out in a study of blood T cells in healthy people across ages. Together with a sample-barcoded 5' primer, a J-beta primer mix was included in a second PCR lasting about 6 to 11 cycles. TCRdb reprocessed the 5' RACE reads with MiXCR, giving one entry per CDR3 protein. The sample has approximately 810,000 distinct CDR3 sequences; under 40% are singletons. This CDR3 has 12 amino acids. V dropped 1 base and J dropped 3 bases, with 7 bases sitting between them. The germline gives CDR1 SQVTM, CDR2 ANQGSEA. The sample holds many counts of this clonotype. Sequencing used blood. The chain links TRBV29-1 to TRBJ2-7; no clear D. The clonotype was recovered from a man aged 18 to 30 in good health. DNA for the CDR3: TGCAGCGTTGAAGTCAACGACTACGAGCAGTACTTC. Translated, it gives CSVEVNDYEQYF.